Following are 8 T cell receptor beta chains from one sample sequenced in a study of blood T cell repertoires in COVID-19. Method: immunoSEQ multiplex PCR; TCRdb's copy keeps in-frame clones and lacks some. The data show 130,000 to 150,000 clones, with roughly 82% seen just once and approximately 10% held by the top ten. Material: peripheral blood. The source is a man aged 60-69 years with active or convalescent COVID-19.

The J gene is TRBJ1-1, the V gene TRBV5-1, with D tentatively TRBD1 (6 bases). The ends were cut back, 5 bases at V and 0 bases at J, with 14 bases in the middle. The CDR3 consists of 15 residues. Looked up from germline, CDR1 is SGHRS and CDR2 is YFSETQ. The DNA of the CDR3 is TGCGCCAGCAGAAAGGATACAGGGATGAACACTGAAGCTTTCTTT. Its protein is CASRKDTGMNTEAFF.

The J gene is TRBJ1-2, the V gene TRBV12-3 or TRBV12-4; D may be TRBD1 (5 bases). This CDR3 contains 12 residues. V dropped 6 bases and J dropped 4 bases, with 9 bases sitting between them. As DNA, the CDR3 is TGTGCCAGCAGCGACAGCCTCTATGGCTACACCTTC. The encoded protein is CASSDSLYGYTF.

The chain couples TRBV6-4 to TRBJ2-3; 8 positions agree with TRBD1. V lost 5 bases and J lost 2; bases outside the gene matches: 6. The CDR3 spans 15 residues. The V gene's germline CDR1 is MRHNA and CDR2 SNTAGT. CDR3 region: CASSQRTGFTDTQYF. The CDR3 DNA reads TGTGCCAGCAGTCAACGGACAGGGTTCACAGATACGCAGTATTTT.

In DNA form, the CDR3 reads TGTGCCTGGAGTGAACCATTCTCGCGGACAGGGGGAGTCTATGGCTACACCTTC. Its protein is CAWSEPFSRTGGVYGYTF. The chain carries TRBV30 and TRBJ1-2; 10 bases match TRBD1. The trim removed 1 base at V and 4 bases at J, leaving 15 bases unmatched. The CDR3 is 18 residues long. Germline assignment: CDR1 GTSNPN and CDR2 SVGIG (reference sequence).

The rearrangement uses TRBV2 and TRBJ2-2, with TRBD1 identical over 8 bases. The germline gives CDR1 SNHLY, CDR2 FYNNEI. The CDR3 sequence is 15 residues long. With 5 bases clipped from V and 3 bases from J, the junction kept 5 bases outside the gene matches. The chain's CDR3 is CASSTGTGYTGELFF. The CDR3 DNA reads as TGTGCCAGCAGTACCGGGACAGGATACACCGGGGAGCTGTTTTTT.

The J gene is TRBJ1-4, the V gene TRBV5-4; 8 nucleotides align to TRBD1. Germline CDR1 reads SGHNT; CDR2 reads YYREEE (reference sequence). J was trimmed by 8 bases and V by 3 bases; bases with no gene match: 6. CDR3 length: 14 residues. The CDR3 spells CASSSTGVGEKLFF. For the CDR3, the DNA is TGTGCCAGCAGCTCGACAGGGGTTGGAGAAAAACTGTTTTTT. The variable domain in full, with the rest retrieved from reference TRBV5-4 and TRBJ1-4, is ETGVTQSPTHLIKTRGQQVTLRCSSQSGHNTVSWYQQALGQGPQFIFQYYREEENGRGNFPPRFSGLQFPNYSSELNVNALELDDSALYLCASSSTGVGEKLFFGSGTQLSVL.

The rearrangement uses TRBV5-8 and TRBJ2-7, with 10 bases that match TRBD2. The CDR3 is made up of 16 amino acids. Germline CDR1 reads SGHTS; CDR2 reads YDEGEE. V was pared by 0 bases and J by 5 bases, with 8 bases of the junction left unmatched. CDR3 nucleotides: TGTGCCAGCAGCTTGGTAGGTCTAGCGGGAGTCCACGAGCAGTACGTC. This codes for CASSLVGLAGVHEQYV.

In this sample, this clone turned up a few times. The chain couples TRBV5-4 to TRBJ1-1; the match to TRBD1 covers 10 bases. The CDR3 has 15 residues. Germline V CDR1 and CDR2: SGHNT, YYREEE (reference sequence). With 0 bases clipped from V and 2 bases from J, the junction kept 1 base outside the gene matches. Written as DNA, the CDR3 is TGTGCCAGCAGCTTGGGGGACAGGGGTAACACTGAAGCTTTCTTT. Protein: CASSLGDRGNTEAFF.